One sample yielded the 22 T cell receptor beta chains listed below, sequenced in a study of OX40 agonist ivuxolimab in advanced cancers. Some clones are missing from TCRdb's copy, which holds only in-frame ones; the method was immunoSEQ multiplex PCR. The data show around 74,000 clones, roughly 90% seen once. The source material was CD4+ or CD8+ T cells sorted from blood, sampled in a trial of the OX40 agonist ivuxolimab. The receptor source for this set is an adult with an advanced solid tumor such as melanoma, head and neck, liver or kidney cancer.

The V call is TRBV25-1, the J call TRBJ1-2; no clear D. The V gene lost 2 bases and the J gene lost 7 bases, with 17 bases spanning the gap. The CDR3 sequence is 15 residues long. From germline, CDR1 is MGHDK and CDR2 SYGVNS. Written as DNA, the CDR3 is TGTGCCAGCAGTGAACTAGGGATGGCGGAGAGTGGCTACACCTTC. Amino acids: CASSELGMAESGYTF.

The genes are TRBV2 and TRBJ2-3; tentatively, D is TRBD2 (6 bases). This CDR3 is 14 amino acids long. Germline-derived CDR1 and CDR2 are SNHLY and FYNNEI. Trimming left V 8 bases short and J 0 bases short, with 12 bases between. CDR3 in amino acids: CASRDRGSTDTQYF. The CDR3 DNA sequence: TGTGCCAGCCGGGATCGGGGGAGCACAGATACGCAGTATTTT.

There are a few counts of this clone. The V gene is TRBV4-2, the J gene TRBJ2-7, with 11 bases matching TRBD2. This CDR3 spans 16 amino acids. Germline V gene lookup returns CDR1 LGHNA and CDR2 YNFKEQ. The J segment lost 3 bases and the V segment lost 3 bases, leaving 7 bases of the junction unmatched. CDR3 in amino acids: CASSQERLAGNYEQYF. The CDR3 DNA reads as TGTGCCAGCAGCCAGGAAAGACTAGCGGGGAACTACGAGCAGTACTTC.

The chain uses TRBV10-3 and TRBJ2-7; D not certain. The V gene lost 4 bases and the J gene lost 0 bases, with 4 bases spanning the gap. Per germline, CDR1 ENHRY and CDR2 SYGVKD. There are 12 residues in the CDR3. The DNA for the CDR3 is TGTGCCATCAGTGGGGCCTCCTACGAGCAGTACTTC. Protein sequence: CAISGASYEQYF.

The chain is built from TRBV4-3 and TRBJ2-1; D might be TRBD1 (6 bases). Germline V CDR1 and CDR2: LGHNA, YSLEER. The CDR3 sequence is 12 residues long. The V gene lost 3 bases and the J gene lost 8 bases, with 8 bases spanning the gap. The CDR3, as DNA: TGCGCCAGCAGCCAGACAGGCGATGAGCAGTTCTTC. This translates into CASSQTGDEQFF.

V and J are TRBV11-3 and TRBJ2-2; D might be TRBD2 (6 bases). The length of the CDR3 is 15 residues. The V and J ends lost 1 base and 4 bases respectively, with 10 bases between them. Germline CDR1 and CDR2: SGHNT and YENEEA. For the CDR3, the DNA is TGTGCCAGCAGCTTAGTAGCTAGCGTCACCGGGGAGCTGTTTTTT. Its translation: CASSLVASVTGELFF.

This clone ranks as medium-sized. The rearrangement joins TRBV27 to TRBJ2-7; D may be TRBD2 (6 bases). CDR1 is MNHEY, CDR2 SMNVEV, per germline (reference sequence). CDR3 length equals 14 residues. The V and J ends lost 5 bases and 6 bases respectively, with 17 bases between them. CDR3 nucleotides: TGTGCCAGCAGTATGAGACTAGGAACGACCGAGCAGTACTTC. This sequence encodes CASSMRLGTTEQYF.

This sequence joins TRBV14 and TRBJ1-2; D remains ambiguous. Trimming removed 5 bases from V and 4 bases from J, with 14 bases in between. Germline V lookup: CDR1 SGHDN, CDR2 FVKESK. This CDR3 is built from 14 residues. The CDR3 here is CASSYQAGTYGYTF. DNA of the CDR3: TGTGCCAGCAGCTACCAGGCAGGCACCTATGGCTACACCTTC.

The DNA for the CDR3 is TGTGCCAGCAGTGTAAGTCAGGGTTCCATTCAGTACTTC. It codes for CASSVSQGSIQYF. V gene TRBV6-1 combines with J gene TRBJ2-4, with D possibly being TRBD1 (5 bases). Trimming stripped 4 bases from V and 9 bases from J, with 13 bases between. This CDR3 is 13 amino acids long. The germline V gene encodes CDR1 MNHNS and CDR2 SASEGT.

The V gene is TRBV4-2, the J gene TRBJ1-1; D unresolved. V lost 0 bases to trimming and J lost 3 bases, with 5 bases between them. Germline V gene sequence: CDR1 LGHNA, CDR2 YNFKEQ. CDR3 length: 13 amino acids. The CDR3 region has the DNA TGTGCCAGCAGCCAAGACAAAGACACTGAAGCTTTCTTT. Translating gives CASSQDKDTEAFF.

The chain combines TRBV7-2 with TRBJ2-2; TRBD1 agrees at 9 bases. Germline V gene data show CDR1 as SGHTA and CDR2 as FQGNSA. This CDR3 contains 15 residues. Trimming took 3 bases from V and 6 from J; bases not matched to a gene: 5. CDR3 bases: TGTGCCAGCAGCTTCGACAGGGGGGTGGCCGGGGAGCTGTTTTTT. Its translation is CASSFDRGVAGELFF.

The V and J genes are TRBV11-2 and TRBJ2-1; the D gene could be TRBD1 or TRBD2 (5 bases each). The germline V and J ends were trimmed by 6 bases and 9 bases, with 18 bases remaining between them. The CDR3 totals 14 residues. Germline values: CDR1 SGHAT, CDR2 FQNNGV. DNA for the CDR3: TGTGCCAGCAGATCCGTTGGTAGGGGAGTTGAGCAGTTCTTC. It specifies CASRSVGRGVEQFF.

The chain uses TRBV30 and TRBJ1-2, with D possibly being TRBD1 (6 bases). Germline CDR1 and CDR2: GTSNPN and SVGIG (reference sequence). The CDR3 runs 13 residues. Trimming left V 2 bases short and J 3 bases short, with 10 bases between. CDR3 sequence reads: CAWSSAGDYGYTF. DNA for the CDR3: TGTGCCTGGAGTTCGGCAGGGGACTATGGCTACACCTTC.

J is TRBJ2-7 and V is TRBV10-2; 8 nucleotides agree with TRBD1. This CDR3 region has 14 residues. CDR1 and CDR2 (germline): WSHSY, SAAADI. J lost 4 bases, V lost 7 bases, and 9 bases had no gene match. The CDR3 nucleotides are TGCGCCAGCATGTACCTAACAGGGGGGTACGAGCAGTACTTC. Translation gives CASMYLTGGYEQYF.

This clone is a singleton in its sample. This chain joins TRBV7-8 and TRBJ1-5; possibly TRBD1 for D (5 bases). This CDR3 spans 14 amino acids. The germline CDR1 and CDR2 sequences are SGHVS and FQNEAQ. Trimming pared 6 bases from V and 4 bases from J, leaving 13 bases between. Here the CDR3 reads CASSINGGNQPQHF. The CDR3, as DNA: TGTGCCAGCAGTATTAACGGGGGGAATCAGCCCCAGCATTTT.

The chain combines TRBV19 with TRBJ2-5, with 9 positions matching TRBD1. V lost 3 bases to trimming and J lost 2 bases; unmatched junction nucleotides: 13. Germline V gives CDR1 LNHDA, CDR2 SQIVND (reference sequence). The CDR3 runs to 18 residues. CDR3 in amino acids: CASSIFTSGQGEQETQYF. The CDR3 coding sequence is TGTGCCAGTAGTATCTTCACCTCGGGACAGGGAGAGCAAGAGACCCAGTACTTC.

This clone has only one observation. The chain is built from TRBV4-2 and TRBJ2-3, with no clear D. Trimming stripped 1 base from V and 2 bases from J, with 13 bases between. The CDR3 totals 16 residues. The germline CDR1 and CDR2 sequences are LGHNA and YNFKEQ. For the CDR3, the DNA is TGTGCCAGCAGCCAAGTCTCGGTACTCCTCACAGATACGCAGTATTTT. Protein sequence: CASSQVSVLLTDTQYF.

The chain carries TRBV11-3 and TRBJ2-7, with D possibly being TRBD2 (6 bases). From germline, CDR1 is SGHNT and CDR2 YENEEA. V lost 0 bases, J lost 7 bases, and 19 bases lay in between. The CDR3 sequence is 16 residues long. The CDR3 protein is CASSLETSTPRKEQYF. The CDR3 region has the DNA TGTGCCAGCAGCTTAGAAACTAGCACGCCCAGAAAAGAGCAGTACTTC.

The rearrangement joins TRBV6-5 to TRBJ2-1, with D perhaps matching TRBD2 (5 bases). The germline CDR1 and CDR2 sequences are MNHEY and SVGAGI. The CDR3 consists of 13 residues. Deletions cut 5 bases from V and 9 bases from J, with 14 bases between. The CDR3 sequence: CASSDLSRAEQFF. In DNA form, the CDR3 reads TGTGCCAGCAGTGATTTGTCGAGGGCTGAGCAGTTCTTC.

As concerns this clone: A junction boundary mismatches the germline segment, possibly from a read error. This chain connects TRBV7-2 to TRBJ2-3, with 7 nucleotides matching TRBD2. The germline CDR1 and CDR2 sequences are SGHTA and FQGNSA. This CDR3 region has 16 residues. The DNA of the CDR3 is TGTGCCAGCAGTTTAGGCGGGGCTAGCGGAGTAGATACGCAGTATTTT. This gives the protein CASSLGGASGVDTQYF.

The chain employs TRBV7-2 and TRBJ2-5; 9 positions match TRBD1. Germline-derived CDR1 and CDR2 are SGHTA and FQGNSA. The CDR3 length is 16 residues. V dropped 2 bases and J dropped 5; count of bases not matched to a gene: 9. The CDR3 nucleotides read TGTGCCAGCAGCTTAAGTGGCACAGGGGGCCACGAGACCCAGTACTTC. It codes for CASSLSGTGGHETQYF.

This chain links TRBV7-2 with TRBJ2-5; D is unclear. Germline assignment: CDR1 SGHTA and CDR2 FQGNSA. The CDR3 covers 14 residues. V was clipped by 5 bases and J by 5 bases, with 15 bases between them. CDR3 DNA: TGTGCCAGCAGCCAATCCCGGACCGGGGAGACCCAGTACTTC. It yields the protein CASSQSRTGETQYF.